A single sample is the source of the 11 T cell receptor beta chains below, sequenced in a study of CXCR3-negative and CXCR3-positive naive CD8 T cells. In preparing the TRB cDNA libraries, 5' RACE with UMI labels was used. One entry per CDR3 protein, without DNA, is what TCRdb gives after re-calling the 5' RACE reads. The repertoire table contains 50,000 to 75,000 distinct CDR3 sequences. Sequencing used naive CXCR3- CD8+ T cells from blood. Subset defined: CD45RO-CCR7+CD27+CD95- naive CD8+ T cells lacking CXCR3 (TNR3-). Receptor source: a human donor in good health. Some clones in this sample may be carry-over from other donors' samples.

The V gene is TRBV9, the J gene TRBJ2-2. This CDR3 comprises 14 residues. Germline CDR1 and CDR2: SGDLS and YYNGEE. The chain's CDR3 is CASSVAGVTGELFF. Full variable domain (outside the CDR3, taken from reference TRBV9 and TRBJ2-2): DSGVTQTPKHLITATGQRVTLRCSPRSGDLSVYWYQQSLDQGLQFLIQYYNGEERAKGNILERFSAQQFPDLHSELNLSSLELGDSALYFCASSVAGVTGELFFGEGSRLTVL.

The CDR3 is CASSLRLAGGDSYNEQFF. The chain carries TRBV5-1 and TRBJ2-1; TCRdb reports TRBD2, a call that lacks DNA to check it against. Looked up from germline, CDR1 is SGHRS and CDR2 is YFSETQ. The CDR3 length is 18 residues.

The V and J genes are TRBV6-1 and TRBJ2-5; as DNA is missing, the TRBD1 call by TCRdb cannot be tested. The CDR3 runs to 16 residues. The germline CDR1 and CDR2 sequences are MNHNS and SASEGT. The CDR3 region is CASSEGFRGAQETQYF.

V gene TRBV12-3 or TRBV12-4 combines with J gene TRBJ2-2; TCRdb's D gene call, TRBD2, goes unchecked for lack of DNA. The CDR3 is made up of 16 amino acids. The CDR3 protein is CASSFIGGGYTGELFF.

The chain joins TRBV5-6 to TRBJ2-7; there is no DNA to check the TCRdb D call of TRBD1. This CDR3 spans 13 amino acids. In germline, CDR1 is SGHDT, CDR2 YYEEEE. CDR3 residues: CASSLTGFYEQYF. Full variable domain (missing parts from reference TRBV5-6 and TRBJ2-7): DAGVTQSPTHLIKTRGQQVTLRCSPKSGHDTVSWYQQALGQGPQFIFQYYEEEERQRGNFPDRFSGHQFPNYSSELNVNALLLGDSALYLCASSLTGFYEQYFGPGTRLTVT.

V gene TRBV29-1 combines with J gene TRBJ2-1; TCRdb returns TRBD2, unconfirmable since there is no DNA. Germline CDR1 is SQVTM and CDR2 is ANQGSEA. The CDR3 is made up of 14 amino acids. CDR3 in amino acids: CSVETDYSYNEQFF.

The chain recombines TRBV27 with TRBJ2-7. There are 13 residues in the CDR3. The germline CDR1 and CDR2 sequences are MNHEY and SMNVEV (reference sequence). The CDR3 here is CASRGHSSYEQYF.

This chain joins TRBV6-5 and TRBJ2-4; TCRdb lists TRBD2, though no DNA is available to test this call. The germline V gene has CDR1 MNHEY and CDR2 SVGAGI. The CDR3 runs 15 residues. The CDR3 sequence is CASSYSLAGTNIQYF.

V usage is TRBV12-3 or TRBV12-4 and J usage is TRBJ1-3. CDR3 length equals 15 residues. The CDR3 spells CASSLDGTSGNTIYF.

The chain has TRBV7-9 and TRBJ2-7; without DNA, the TCRdb call of TRBD1 cannot be checked. Germline CDR1 is SEHNR and CDR2 is FQNEAQ (reference sequence). The CDR3 runs to 15 residues. The CDR3 spells CASSYEGSGSYEQYF.

The rearrangement uses TRBV2 and TRBJ1-1; TCRdb reports TRBD1, a call that lacks DNA to check it against. The length of the CDR3 is 14 residues. Germline V gives CDR1 SNHLY, CDR2 FYNNEI. The CDR3 spells CASSDDPLAAEAFF.